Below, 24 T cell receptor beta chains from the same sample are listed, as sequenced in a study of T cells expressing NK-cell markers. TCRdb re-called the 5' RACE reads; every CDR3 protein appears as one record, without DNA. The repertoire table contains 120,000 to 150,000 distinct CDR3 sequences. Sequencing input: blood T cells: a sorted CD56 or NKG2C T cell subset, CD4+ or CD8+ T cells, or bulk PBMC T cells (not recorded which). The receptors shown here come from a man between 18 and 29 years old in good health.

The CDR3 region is CASSYGPRNEQYF. V is TRBV27 and J is TRBJ2-7; the TRBD2 assignment by TCRdb is unverifiable without DNA. This CDR3 spans 13 amino acids. The V gene's germline CDR1 is MNHEY and CDR2 SMNVEV (reference sequence).

CDR3 protein: CASDGGPLEDTQYF. This chain links TRBV3-1 with TRBJ2-3; TCRdb selects TRBD1, and the lack of DNA leaves this call unchecked. The CDR3 consists of 14 residues. CDR1 and CDR2 from the germline V gene are LGHDT and YNNKEL (reference sequence).

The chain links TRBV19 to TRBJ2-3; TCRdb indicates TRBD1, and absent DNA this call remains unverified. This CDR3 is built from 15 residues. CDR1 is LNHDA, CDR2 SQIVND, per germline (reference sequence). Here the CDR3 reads CASSEGQGNTDTQYF.

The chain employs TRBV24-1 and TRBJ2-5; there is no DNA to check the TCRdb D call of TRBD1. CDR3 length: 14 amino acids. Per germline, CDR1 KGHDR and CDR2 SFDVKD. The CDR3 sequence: CATSDRDSQETQYF.

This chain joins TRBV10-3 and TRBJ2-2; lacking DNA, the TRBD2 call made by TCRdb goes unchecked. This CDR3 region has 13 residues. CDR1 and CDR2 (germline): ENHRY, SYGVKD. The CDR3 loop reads CAIRPDSTGELFF.

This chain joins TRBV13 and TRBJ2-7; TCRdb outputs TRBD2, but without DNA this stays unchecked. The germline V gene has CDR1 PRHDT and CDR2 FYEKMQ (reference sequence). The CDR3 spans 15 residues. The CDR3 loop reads CASSLIVSGSYEQYF. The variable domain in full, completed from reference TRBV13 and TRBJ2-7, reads AAGVIQSPRHLIKEKRETATLKCYPIPRHDTVYWYQQGPGQDPQFLISFYEKMQSDKGSIPDRFSAQQFSDYHSELNMSSLELGDSALYFCASSLIVSGSYEQYFGPGTRLTVT.

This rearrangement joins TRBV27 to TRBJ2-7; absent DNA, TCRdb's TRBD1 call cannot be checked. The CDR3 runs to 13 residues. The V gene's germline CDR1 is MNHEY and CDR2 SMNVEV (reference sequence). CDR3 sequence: CASSLTGSYEQYF.

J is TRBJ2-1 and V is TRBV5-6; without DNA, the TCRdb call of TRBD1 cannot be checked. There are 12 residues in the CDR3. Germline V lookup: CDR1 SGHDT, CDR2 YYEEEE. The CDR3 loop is CASSWGDRGQFF.

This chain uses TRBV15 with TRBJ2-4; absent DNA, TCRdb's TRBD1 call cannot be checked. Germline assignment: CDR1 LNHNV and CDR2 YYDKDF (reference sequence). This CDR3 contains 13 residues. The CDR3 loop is CATSRQGANIQYF.

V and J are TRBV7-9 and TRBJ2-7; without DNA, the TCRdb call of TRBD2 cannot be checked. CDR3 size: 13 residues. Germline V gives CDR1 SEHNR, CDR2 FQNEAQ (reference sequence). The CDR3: CASSPGGPYEQYF. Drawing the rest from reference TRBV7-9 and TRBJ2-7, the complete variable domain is DTGVSQNPRHKITKRGQNVTFRCDPISEHNRLYWYRQTLGQGPEFLTYFQNEAQLEKSRLLSDRFSAERPKGSFSTLEIQRTEQGDSAMYLCASSPGGPYEQYFGPGTRLTVT.

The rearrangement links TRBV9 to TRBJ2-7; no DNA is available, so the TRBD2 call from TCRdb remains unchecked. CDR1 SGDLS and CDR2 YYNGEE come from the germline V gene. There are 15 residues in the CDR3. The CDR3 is CASSGPSDRSYEQYF.

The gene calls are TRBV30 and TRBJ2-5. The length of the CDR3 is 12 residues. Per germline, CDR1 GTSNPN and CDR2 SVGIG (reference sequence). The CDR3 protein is CACRWDLETQYF.

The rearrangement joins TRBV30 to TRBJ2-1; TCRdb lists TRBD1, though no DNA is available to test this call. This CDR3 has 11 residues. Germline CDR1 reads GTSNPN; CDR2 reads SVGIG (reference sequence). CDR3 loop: CAWSRGDEQFF.

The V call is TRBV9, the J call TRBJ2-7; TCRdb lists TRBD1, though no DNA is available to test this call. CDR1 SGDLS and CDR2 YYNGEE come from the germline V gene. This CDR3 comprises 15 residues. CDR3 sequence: CASSSLGGTDYEQYF.

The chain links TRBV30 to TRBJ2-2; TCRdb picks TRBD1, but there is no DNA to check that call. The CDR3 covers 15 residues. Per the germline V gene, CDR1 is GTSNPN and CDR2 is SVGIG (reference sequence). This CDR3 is CAWLGGSGNTGELFF.

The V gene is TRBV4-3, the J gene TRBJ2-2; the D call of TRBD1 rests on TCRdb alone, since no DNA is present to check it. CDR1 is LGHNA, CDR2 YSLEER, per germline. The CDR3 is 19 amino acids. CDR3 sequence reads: CASSQDLIRQALNTGELFF.

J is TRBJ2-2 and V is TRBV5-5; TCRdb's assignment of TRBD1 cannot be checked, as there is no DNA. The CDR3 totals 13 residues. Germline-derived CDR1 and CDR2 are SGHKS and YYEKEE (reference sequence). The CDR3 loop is CASSDREWGELFF.

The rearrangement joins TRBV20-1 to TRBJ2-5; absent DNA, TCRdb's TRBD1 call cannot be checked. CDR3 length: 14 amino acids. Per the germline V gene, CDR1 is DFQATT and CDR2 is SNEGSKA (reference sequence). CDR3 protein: CSAEIGQAQETQYF.

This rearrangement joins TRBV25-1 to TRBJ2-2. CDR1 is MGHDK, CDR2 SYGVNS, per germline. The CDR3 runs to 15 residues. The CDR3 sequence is CASSEISGPGGELFF.

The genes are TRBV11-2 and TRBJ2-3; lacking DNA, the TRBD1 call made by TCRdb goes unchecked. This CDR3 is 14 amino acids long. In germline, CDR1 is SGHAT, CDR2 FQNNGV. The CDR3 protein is CASSRDRVTDTQYF.

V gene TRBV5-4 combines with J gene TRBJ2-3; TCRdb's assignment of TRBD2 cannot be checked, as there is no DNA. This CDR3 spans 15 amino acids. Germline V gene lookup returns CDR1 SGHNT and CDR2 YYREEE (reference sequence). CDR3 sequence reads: CASSLGGIATDTQYF.

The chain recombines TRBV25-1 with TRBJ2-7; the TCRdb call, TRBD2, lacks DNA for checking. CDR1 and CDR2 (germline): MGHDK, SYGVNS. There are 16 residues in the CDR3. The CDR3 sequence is CASSEGGGATYYEQYF.

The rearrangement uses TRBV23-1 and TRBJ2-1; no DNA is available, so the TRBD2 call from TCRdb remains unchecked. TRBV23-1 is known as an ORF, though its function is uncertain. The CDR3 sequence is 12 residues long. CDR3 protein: CASSEAGGRQFF.

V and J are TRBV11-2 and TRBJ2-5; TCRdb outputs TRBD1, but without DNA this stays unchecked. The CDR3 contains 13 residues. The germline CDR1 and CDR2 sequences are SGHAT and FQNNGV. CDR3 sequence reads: CASSLTGAETQYF.